The clone carrying this TCR beta chain occurred a few times. Its antigen is undetermined. The record originates from a study of vaccination and CD4 T cells after COVID-19. Turning to the study itself: Blood was drawn a median around 72 days post second dose, range 14 to 241. General study results and limits: Post-infection sampling omitted early timepoints and covered relatively few convalescent patients. Reactive clone data from convalescent patients indicated a median of about 86% appearing only post-vaccination.

TCRdb re-called the PCR reads with MiXCR, one entry per CDR3 protein. This sample has around 31,000 distinct CDR3 sequences; almost 50% occur once, and the top ten carry about 6%. Germline CDR1 SEHNR, CDR2 FQNEAQ (reference sequence). CDR3 size: 14 residues. V shed 0 bases and J shed 4 bases, with 9 bases lying between them. Time point denoted: late sampling 161 to 241 days after vaccination in three convalescent patients. Dates of positive PCR ran from March to December 2020, before US Alpha, Beta and Delta variants. The rearrangement joins TRBV7-9 to TRBJ1-1; tentative D call: TRBD1 (5 bases). The sequence was collected from a human donor who had recovered from COVID-19. Specimen: CD4+ T cells from blood, collected about 7 months after SARS-CoV-2 vaccination. The CDR3 DNA sequence: TGTGCCAGCAGCTTAGCAGGGGAGGGCACTGAAGCTTTCTTT. Amino acid sequence: CASSLAGEGTEAFF.